This passage covers 8 T cell receptor beta chains from one sample sequenced in a study of T-cell memory formation after mild COVID-19. TCRdb reprocessed the 5' RACE reads with MiXCR, giving one entry per CDR3 protein. This sample has approximately 190,000 distinct CDR3 sequences; about 17% occur once, and the top ten carry roughly 2.3%. Sequencing used PBMCs or a T cell subset sorted from them (not recorded which). These receptors were obtained from an adult woman who had mild COVID-19 (a few samples of this study predate the infection). Cell type and time point are not known.

This clonotype was recorded a few times. This chain links TRBV12-3 or TRBV12-4 with TRBJ1-1; TRBD1 matches at 8 bases. V dropped 4 bases and J dropped 1; count of bases not matched to a gene: 8. The CDR3 loop spans 16 amino acids. In nucleotides, the CDR3 is TGTGCCAGCAGTTGGGGGACAGGAGGTGCGAACACTGAAGCTTTCTTT. As protein: CASSWGTGGANTEAFF.

The genes are TRBV9 and TRBJ1-6, with TRBD1 identical over 8 bases. The CDR3 is made up of 15 amino acids. The V gene's germline CDR1 is SGDLS and CDR2 YYNGEE. V trimming: 4 bases; J trimming: 7 bases; junction bases outside the gene matches: 7. The chain's CDR3 is CASSTRDRRNSPLHF. The CDR3 bases are TGTGCCAGCAGCACCCGGGACAGGCGGAATTCACCCCTCCACTTT.

The genes are TRBV7-2 and TRBJ2-2, with D possibly TRBD2 on 5 matching bases. The CDR3 totals 16 residues. Trimming pared 0 bases from V and 4 bases from J, leaving 12 bases between. Per germline, CDR1 SGHTA and CDR2 FQGNSA. As DNA, the CDR3 is TGTGCCAGCAGCTTAGCTTTTGGACGGGGCACCGGGGAGCTGTTTTTT. Protein product: CASSLAFGRGTGELFF.

The chain recombines TRBV9 with TRBJ2-5; D could derive from TRBD1 or TRBD2 (6 bases each). The germline V gene encodes CDR1 SGDLS and CDR2 YYNGEE. The V gene lost 4 bases and the J gene lost 5 bases, with 21 bases spanning the gap. This CDR3 region has 16 residues. CDR3 protein: CASSQGGPKKAETQYF. The CDR3 bases are TGTGCCAGCAGCCAAGGGGGGCCGAAAAAGGCGGAGACCCAGTACTTC.

The V gene is TRBV20-1, the J gene TRBJ1-5, with D possibly being TRBD1 (5 bases). The V end lost 1 base, the J end lost 8 bases, and 18 bases lay between the germline ends. Germline V gene data show CDR1 as DFQATT and CDR2 as SNEGSKA (reference sequence). CDR3 size: 15 residues. CDR3: CSARVVGAAWEPQHF. In DNA, the CDR3 is TGCAGTGCTAGAGTCGTTGGGGCAGCCTGGGAGCCCCAGCATTTT.

This clonotype was counted between two and nine times. The chain recombines TRBV7-3 with TRBJ2-3, with 15 bases lining up with TRBD2. The germline V gene has CDR1 SGHTA and CDR2 FQGTGA. This CDR3 comprises 19 residues. The junction had 13 bases not matched to a gene; V was cut back by 5 bases and J by 4 bases. The CDR3 sequence is CASSLLSWTSGRAADTQYF. The CDR3, as DNA: TGTGCCAGCAGCCTACTGAGTTGGACTAGCGGGAGGGCCGCAGATACGCAGTATTTT. Variable domain in full (rest from reference TRBV7-3 and TRBJ2-3): GAGVSQTPSNKVTEKGKYVELRCDPISGHTALYWYRQSLGQGPEFLIYFQGTGAADDSGLPNDRFFAVRPEGSVSTLKIQRTERGDSAVYLCASSLLSWTSGRAADTQYFGPGTRLTVL.

This clonotype was detected only a few times. The chain employs TRBV4-2 and TRBJ2-7; weak D call: TRBD1 (6 bases). The germline gives CDR1 LGHNA, CDR2 YNFKEQ. The CDR3 extends over 17 amino acids. The V gene lost 4 bases and the J gene lost 5 bases, with 24 bases spanning the gap. In DNA, the CDR3 is TGTGCCAGCAGCCCCCTTTCAGGGGCAGGGTCATGGGACGAGCAGTACTTC. Amino acid sequence: CASSPLSGAGSWDEQYF.

The chain joins TRBV12-3 or TRBV12-4 to TRBJ1-3; 8 bases align to TRBD1. Unmatched junction bases numbered 6, after V lost 3 bases and J lost 5 bases. The length of the CDR3 is 15 residues. Written as DNA, the CDR3 is TGTGCCAGCAGTTTCGATGGGGACAGGAGAAACACCATATATTTT. Amino acid sequence: CASSFDGDRRNTIYF.